This entry lists 3 T cell receptor beta chains sequenced from one sample in a study of T-cell reconstitution after alpha-beta-depleted transplantation in children. Construction of the TCRbeta library involved unique molecular identifiers. TCRdb recomputed calls from the PCR reads with MiXCR, one row per CDR3 protein. This sample has 2,500 to 3,500 distinct CDR3 sequences, with around 20% found just once. The source was PBMCs, mostly from graft donor cells, collected 60 days after TCRalphabeta/CD19-depleted stem cell transplant. These receptors were obtained from a female patient younger than 18 who had a stem cell transplant for acute lymphoblastic leukemia, so the T cells may come from the graft donor.

This clonotype came up many times. As DNA, the CDR3 is TGTGCCAGCAGCCAGGGGTACGGGACAGCGACGAATGGCTACACCTTC. Translation: CASSQGYGTATNGYTF. The chain links TRBV7-9 to TRBJ1-2, with TRBD1 matching over 7 bases. CDR1 and CDR2 (germline): SEHNR, FQNEAQ (reference sequence). This CDR3 is built from 16 residues. J gave up 6 bases and V 5 bases, and 15 bases lay outside the gene matches.

This clonotype is medium-sized in the sample. The V gene is TRBV20-1, the J gene TRBJ1-6; D not certain. Trimming pared 3 bases from V and 10 bases from J, leaving 7 bases between. The CDR3 runs to 11 residues. Germline values: CDR1 DFQATT, CDR2 SNEGSKA (reference sequence). The CDR3 DNA follows: TGCAGTGCTAGTCTTCGCTCACCCCTCCACTTT. It codes for CSASLRSPLHF.

In this sample, this clonotype turned up many times. The chain recombines TRBV18 with TRBJ2-7, with 8 bases fitting TRBD1. The V gene end was trimmed by 6 bases and the J gene end by 3 bases; junction bases not matched to a gene: 4. This CDR3 is 13 amino acids long. Looked up from germline, CDR1 is KGHSH and CDR2 is LQKENI. The CDR3 nucleotides read TGTGCCAGCTCTCCAGGGGGCGGCTACGAGCAGTACTTC. The encoded protein is CASSPGGGYEQYF. Based on the CDR3 plus reference TRBV18 and TRBJ2-7, the full variable domain is NAGVMQNPRHLVRRRGQEARLRCSPMKGHSHVYWYRQLPEEGLKFMVYLQKENIIDESGMPKERFSAEFPKEGPSILRIQQVVRGDSAAYFCASSPGGGYEQYFGPGTRLTVT.